The clone carrying this T cell receptor beta chain was recorded only once. The CDR3 is made up of 16 amino acids. In germline, CDR1 is MNHEY, CDR2 SMNVEV (reference sequence). The V end lost 5 bases, the J end lost 2 bases, and 19 bases lay between the germline ends. In the study's own analysis: Nucleated cell number was recorded as an estimate derived from reference gene primer amplification. This table comes from immunoSEQ multiplex PCR, and its TCRdb copy is limited to in-frame clones, with some not included. That table supplies the V and J calls and clone size; D and trimming were determined from the DNA. The table lists approximately 160,000 clones, 90% to 95% of them singletons, with around 0.5% in the top ten. This entry comes from a study of blood T cell repertoires in COVID-19. Study background: COVID-19 samples, acute and convalescent, were from the United States, Italy and Spain. The analysed material was cDNA or gDNA that came from T cells, B-cell-depleted T cells, or PBMCs.

This sequence joins TRBV27 and TRBJ2-7, with D maybe TRBD1 (6 bases). Sequencing used peripheral blood. This sequence originates from a man aged 50-59 years with acute or convalescent COVID-19. DNA for the CDR3: TGTGCCAGCAGTGTAGACAGGACCCAAACTACCTACGAGCAGTACTTC. Encoded protein: CASSVDRTQTTYEQYF.